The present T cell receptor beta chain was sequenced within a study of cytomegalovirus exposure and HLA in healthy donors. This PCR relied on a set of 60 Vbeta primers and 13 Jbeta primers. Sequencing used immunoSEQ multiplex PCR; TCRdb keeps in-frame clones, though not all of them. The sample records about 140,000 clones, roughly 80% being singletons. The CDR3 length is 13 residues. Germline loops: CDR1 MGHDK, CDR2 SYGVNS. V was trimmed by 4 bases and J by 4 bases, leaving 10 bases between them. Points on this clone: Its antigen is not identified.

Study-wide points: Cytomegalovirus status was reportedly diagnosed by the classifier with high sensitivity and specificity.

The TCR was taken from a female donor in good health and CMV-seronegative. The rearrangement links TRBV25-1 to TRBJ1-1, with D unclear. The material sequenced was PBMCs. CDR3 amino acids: CASSVGGGTEAFF. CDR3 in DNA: TGTGCCAGCAGTGTAGGAGGTGGCACTGAAGCTTTCTTT.